Following are 9 T cell receptor beta chains from one sample sequenced in a study of early T cells in non-severe SARS-CoV-2 infection. Each CDR3 protein gets one entry after TCRdb re-called the 5' RACE reads with MiXCR. The sample shows approximately 62,000 distinct CDR3 sequences, 9.5% to 15% of them seen only once. The sequencing input was whole blood. The receptor set was obtained from an adult who was a healthcare worker with PCR-confirmed SARS-CoV-2 infection or an uninfected control (not recorded which).

This chain connects TRBV10-3 to TRBJ1-4; D gene uncertain. Trimming stripped 6 bases from V and 10 bases from J, with 9 bases between. The CDR3 runs 11 residues. In germline, CDR1 is ENHRY, CDR2 SYGVKD. The CDR3 sequence is CAISPGGKLFF. CDR3 DNA: TGTGCCATCAGCCCGGGAGGAAAACTGTTTTTT.

V and J are TRBV5-1 and TRBJ2-3; 7 nucleotides line up with TRBD1. V was clipped by 0 bases and J by 0 bases; unmatched bases: 1. Germline lookup yields CDR1 SGHRS and CDR2 YFSETQ. This CDR3 region has 15 residues. The CDR3 is CASSLEGASTDTQYF. DNA of the CDR3: TGCGCCAGCAGCTTGGAGGGGGCGAGCACAGATACGCAGTATTTT.

This clonotype was picked up a small number of times. The rearrangement links TRBV7-6 to TRBJ1-1; no clear D. The CDR3 extends over 14 amino acids. V lost 2 bases to trimming and J lost 5 bases, with 12 bases between them. Germline V CDR1 and CDR2: SGHVS, FNYEAQ. CDR3 DNA: TGTGCCAGCAGCTTATCCCGCGACATGACTGAAGCTTTCTTT. This gives the protein CASSLSRDMTEAFF.

This chain connects TRBV28 to TRBJ1-5; 7 bases are a match to TRBD1. The germline gives CDR1 MDHEN, CDR2 SYDVKM. This CDR3 is 14 amino acids long. J was trimmed by 7 bases and V by 7 bases; bases with no gene match: 10. The CDR3 reads CASTPQGVRQPQHF. The CDR3 DNA is TGTGCCAGCACCCCCCAGGGGGTTCGGCAGCCCCAGCATTTT.

The chain recombines TRBV29-1 with TRBJ2-1, with D possibly being TRBD2 (6 bases). The CDR3 loop spans 14 amino acids. Trimming cost V 0 bases and J 5 bases, with 11 bases left between them. CDR1 and CDR2 (germline): SQVTM, ANQGSEA. This CDR3 is CSVEEGRRDNEQFF. In DNA, the CDR3 is TGCAGCGTTGAAGAGGGGCGGAGGGACAATGAGCAGTTCTTC.

This clonotype was counted a few times. The rearrangement uses TRBV24-1 and TRBJ2-1; D is undetermined. With 3 bases removed from V and 7 bases from J, the gap between germline ends came to 9 bases. Per germline, CDR1 KGHDR and CDR2 SFDVKD. The CDR3 extends over 13 amino acids. The CDR3 reads CATSDVNLNEQFF. For the CDR3, the DNA is TGTGCCACCAGTGATGTAAACCTAAATGAGCAGTTCTTC.

The rearrangement uses TRBV29-1 and TRBJ2-2; TRBD2 might be the D (6 bases). Between the trimmed V and J ends, which lost 2 bases and 4 bases, there was a span of 11 bases. Germline loops: CDR1 SQVTM, CDR2 ANQGSEA. The CDR3 is 14 residues long. CDR3 in amino acids: CSVETGAGTGELFF. The CDR3 DNA is TGCAGCGTTGAAACCGGAGCGGGCACCGGGGAGCTGTTTTTT.

This clonotype was detected many times. The V and J genes are TRBV18 and TRBJ1-5; tentatively, D is TRBD1 (5 bases). CDR1 is KGHSH, CDR2 LQKENI, per germline. The V end lost 6 bases, the J end lost 5 bases, and 14 bases lay between the germline ends. The CDR3 is 14 residues long. The CDR3 here is CASSRRQGDQPQHF. As DNA, the CDR3 is TGTGCCAGCTCTAGGAGGCAGGGTGATCAGCCCCAGCATTTT.

The chain links TRBV4-1 to TRBJ1-6; TRBD1 agrees at 8 bases. CDR3 size: 14 residues. Germline V lookup: CDR1 MGHRA, CDR2 YSYEKL. V lost 5 bases, J lost 9 bases, and 6 bases stayed unmatched. CDR3 amino acids: CASSVGQGPSPLHF. As DNA, the CDR3 is TGCGCCAGCAGCGTCGGACAGGGACCTTCACCCCTCCACTTT.